The source of this T cell receptor (beta chain) is a study of T-cell reconstitution after alpha-beta-depleted transplantation in children. Study-wide results and caveats: Surviving recipient cells, namely T cells and thymic progenitors, were the source of high day-60 TCRbeta diversity in some patients. T-cell numbers and diversity one year post-transplant derived largely from freshly generated T cells. Reportedly, alpha-beta T cells present about two months post-transplant originated from several hundred expanded clones of graft origin.

Library preparation (for TCRbeta) was performed with unique molecular identifiers. TCRdb recomputed calls from the PCR reads with MiXCR, one row per CDR3 protein. The sample holds 700,000 to 850,000 distinct CDR3 sequences, roughly 15% seen once. The table lists this clonotype with a few counts. Its antigen is still unknown. V lost 6 bases, J lost 1 base, and 13 bases lay in between. The CDR3 loop spans 14 amino acids. The TCR sequence derives from a male patient younger than 18 who had a stem cell transplant for acute lymphoblastic leukemia, so the T cells may come from the graft donor. The material sequenced was PBMCs, mostly from graft donor cells, taken 360 days after TCRalphabeta/CD19-depleted stem cell transplant. The J gene is TRBJ2-7, the V gene TRBV12-3 or TRBV12-4; D gene unclear. The DNA for the CDR3 is TGTGCCAGCAGATTAAAGCGTGGATCCTACGAGCAGTACTTC. Amino acid sequence: CASRLKRGSYEQYF.